This T cell receptor beta chain comes out of a study of chemoradiotherapy in HPV16-positive cancers. About this clone: Antigen unknown.

TCRdb's copy holds only in-frame clones and misses some; the assay was immunoSEQ multiplex PCR. The table lists over 10,000 clones, roughly 87% of them singletons, with roughly 20% in the top ten. Study-level findings and limits: HPV-responsive T-cell expansion during chemoradiotherapy was linked to improved recurrence-free survival in HPV16-positive patients.

The germline CDR1 and CDR2 sequences are SGHAT and FQNNGV. The CDR3 has 14 amino acids. Trimming cost V 5 bases and J 1 base, with 11 bases left between them. The sequence was collected from a human donor with HPV-associated anogenital cancer. The chain combines TRBV11-2 with TRBJ2-5; TRBD1 might be the D (6 bases). Material: blood, obtained from a patient who underwent chemoradiotherapy. CDR3 sequence: CASSRGQLQETQYF. DNA for the CDR3: TGTGCCAGCAGCCGGGGACAACTCCAAGAGACCCAGTACTTC.